What follows are 15 T cell receptor beta chains derived from one specimen sequenced in a study of blood T cell repertoires in COVID-19. Clones were read by immunoSEQ multiplex PCR, and TCRdb kept only the in-frame ones, dropping some. Among around 300,000 clones, about 90% were seen once, and the ten largest hold roughly 3.6%. Sequencing used peripheral blood. The receptor source for this set is a woman aged 40 to 50 with acute or convalescent COVID-19.

The chain carries TRBV3-1 (or the pseudogene TRBV3-2) and TRBJ1-3, with D unresolved. The CDR3 is 17 amino acids. Trimming left V 1 base short and J 4 bases short, with 17 bases between. Germline V lookup: CDR1 LGHDT, CDR2 YNNKEL (reference sequence). The CDR3 nucleotides are TGTGCCAGCAGCCAAGCCTCTGGAGGATTTTTCGGAAACACCATATATTTT. This codes for CASSQASGGFFGNTIYF.

The chain couples TRBV29-1 to TRBJ1-2, with a weak D call TRBD1 (5 bases). The germline V gene has CDR1 SQVTM and CDR2 ANQGSEA. Trimming pared 6 bases from V and 5 bases from J, leaving 13 bases between. This CDR3 is built from 12 residues. CDR3 sequence reads: CSVAGTDYGYTF. The CDR3 coding sequence is TGCAGCGTGGCGGGGACTGATTATGGCTACACCTTC.

As to this clone: The identical CDR3 is also encoded by other nucleotide sequences in the sample. The chain employs TRBV30 and TRBJ1-1, with 7 positions matching TRBD1. J lost 3 bases, V lost 0 bases, and 1 base had no gene match. Per the germline V gene, CDR1 is GTSNPN and CDR2 is SVGIG (reference sequence). The length of the CDR3 is 13 residues. The CDR3 coding sequence is TGTGCCTGGAGTGTACAGGGGTACACTGAAGCTTTCTTT. It codes for CAWSVQGYTEAFF.

This chain uses TRBV29-1 with TRBJ1-1; 8 bases are a match to TRBD1. Trimming cost V 3 bases and J 5 bases; bases outside gene matches: 8. CDR3 length: 14 amino acids. Germline V lookup: CDR1 SQVTM, CDR2 ANQGSEA. The CDR3 here is CSVESRTGMTEAFF. CDR3 sequence (DNA): TGCAGCGTTGAGTCCCGGACAGGGATGACTGAAGCTTTCTTT.

The chain employs TRBV5-1 and TRBJ1-2; D ambiguous. The germline V and J ends were trimmed by 1 base and 8 bases, with 12 bases remaining between them. CDR3 length equals 13 residues. Germline V lookup: CDR1 SGHRS, CDR2 YFSETQ. The DNA for the CDR3 is TGCGCCAGCAGCTTGAGAGAATTGGAGGGCTACACCTTC. Its protein is CASSLRELEGYTF.

This clone was observed once. The chain links TRBV6-5 to TRBJ1-6; 8 nucleotides match TRBD1. Germline CDR1 and CDR2: MNHEY and SVGAGI. After removal of 6 bases from V and 7 bases from J, the junction contained 8 bases not matched to a gene. The CDR3 is 15 residues long. CDR3 bases: TGTGCCAGCAGAATGGGACAGGAAAAAAATTCACCCCTCCACTTT. Protein: CASRMGQEKNSPLHF.

This sequence joins TRBV30 and TRBJ2-5; TRBD1 aligns across 8 bases. Per the germline V gene, CDR1 is GTSNPN and CDR2 is SVGIG (reference sequence). Losses at the gene ends were 7 bases for V and 1 base for J; bases not matched to a gene: 5. This CDR3 comprises 13 residues. CDR3: CASTGEVQETQYF. In DNA, the CDR3 is TGTGCCTCGACAGGGGAGGTCCAAGAGACCCAGTACTTC.

The chain recombines TRBV18 with TRBJ1-3; D remains ambiguous. This CDR3 contains 12 residues. In germline, CDR1 is KGHSH, CDR2 LQKENI. The germline V and J ends were trimmed by 1 base and 8 bases, with 6 bases remaining between them. The CDR3 is CASSPRGDTIYF. CDR3 coding DNA: TGTGCCAGCTCACCACGGGGAGACACCATATATTTT.

This chain uses TRBV5-1 with TRBJ1-1; 11 bases are shared with TRBD1. The CDR3 totals 17 residues. Trimming removed 0 bases from V and 7 bases from J; junction bases left unmatched: 11. The germline gives CDR1 SGHRS, CDR2 YFSETQ. CDR3 residues: CASSLVGTGGFLNEAFF. The CDR3, as DNA: TGCGCCAGCAGCTTGGTTGGGACAGGGGGTTTCCTGAATGAAGCTTTCTTT.

The genes are TRBV5-1 and TRBJ1-4, with 10 nucleotides matching TRBD1. CDR1 is SGHRS and CDR2 is YFSETQ in the germline V gene. CDR3 length: 14 amino acids. With V trimmed by 4 bases and J by 7 bases, 4 bases remained unmatched. The CDR3 sequence: CASSPGQGIEKLFF. The CDR3 coding sequence is TGCGCCAGCAGCCCGGGACAGGGGATTGAAAAACTGTTTTTT. The full variable domain, completed using reference TRBV5-1 and TRBJ1-4, is KAGVTQTPRYLIKTRGQQVTLSCSPISGHRSVSWYQQTPGQGLQFLFEYFSETQRNKGNFPGRFSGRQFSNSRSEMNVSTLELGDSALYLCASSPGQGIEKLFFGSGTQLSVL.

J is TRBJ1-3 and V is TRBV7-2; D is unresolved. V was trimmed by 1 base and J by 1 base, leaving 11 bases between them. Germline V gives CDR1 SGHTA, CDR2 FQGNSA. CDR3 length: 16 residues. The CDR3 reads CASSLEVSGSGNTIYF. Here the CDR3 DNA reads TGTGCCAGCAGCTTAGAGGTGTCGGGGTCTGGAAACACCATATATTTT.

The rearrangement uses TRBV10-1 and TRBJ1-1, with 11 nucleotides matching TRBD1. This CDR3 has 15 residues. The trim removed 5 bases at V and 4 bases at J, leaving 6 bases unmatched. Germline CDR1 is WNHNN and CDR2 is SYGVQD (reference sequence). The CDR3: CASSQSGTGGTEAFF. CDR3 in DNA: TGCGCCAGCAGTCAATCCGGGACAGGGGGCACTGAAGCTTTCTTT.

The table lists this clone with a count of one. J is TRBJ2-3 and V is TRBV11-2; 9 bases map to TRBD2. The trim removed 4 bases at V and 4 bases at J, leaving 9 bases unmatched. Per the germline V gene, CDR1 is SGHAT and CDR2 is FQNNGV. The CDR3 spans 16 residues. In DNA, the CDR3 is TGTGCCAGCAGCTCCGGGACTAGCTACCCATCAGATACGCAGTATTTT. It specifies CASSSGTSYPSDTQYF.

The chain employs TRBV29-1 and TRBJ2-3, with 10 bases identical to TRBD1. This CDR3 comprises 14 residues. With 2 bases clipped from V and 8 bases from J, the junction kept 7 bases outside the gene matches. CDR1 is SQVTM and CDR2 is ANQGSEA in the germline V gene. Here the CDR3 reads CSVEMGQGMGTQYF. The CDR3 DNA reads as TGCAGCGTTGAAATGGGACAGGGGATGGGTACGCAGTATTTT.

The genes are TRBV12-5 and TRBJ1-4; TRBD1 agrees at 7 bases. The CDR3 sequence is 15 residues long. V shed 4 bases and J 4 bases; nucleotides not matched to a gene: 6. Germline lookup yields CDR1 LGHNT and CDR2 FRNRAP. CDR3 DNA sequence: TGTGCTAGTGGTTCGGGGACAGCCCTTAATGAAAAACTGTTTTTT. Amino acids: CASGSGTALNEKLFF.